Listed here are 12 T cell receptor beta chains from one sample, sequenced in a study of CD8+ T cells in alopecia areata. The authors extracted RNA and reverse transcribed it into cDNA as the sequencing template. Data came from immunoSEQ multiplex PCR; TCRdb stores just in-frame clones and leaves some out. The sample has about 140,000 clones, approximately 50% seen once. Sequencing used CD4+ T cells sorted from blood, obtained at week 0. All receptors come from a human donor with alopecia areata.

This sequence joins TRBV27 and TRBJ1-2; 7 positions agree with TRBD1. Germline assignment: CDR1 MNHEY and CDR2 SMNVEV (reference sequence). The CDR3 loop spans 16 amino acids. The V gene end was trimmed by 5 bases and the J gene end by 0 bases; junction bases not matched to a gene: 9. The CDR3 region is CASSRTGTVTNYGYTF. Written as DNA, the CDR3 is TGTGCCAGCAGTAGAACTGGGACAGTTACTAACTATGGCTACACCTTC.

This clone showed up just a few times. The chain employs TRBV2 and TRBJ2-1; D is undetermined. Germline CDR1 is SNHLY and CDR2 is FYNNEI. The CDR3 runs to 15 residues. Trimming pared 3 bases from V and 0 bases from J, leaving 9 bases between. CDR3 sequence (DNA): TGTGCCAGCAGTGAGCCAGCCGTCTCCTACAATGAGCAGTTCTTC. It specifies CASSEPAVSYNEQFF.

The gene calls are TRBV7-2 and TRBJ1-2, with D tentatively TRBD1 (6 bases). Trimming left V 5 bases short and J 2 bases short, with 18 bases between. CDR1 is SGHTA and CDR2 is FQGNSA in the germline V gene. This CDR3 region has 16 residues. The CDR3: CASSLRAGQGNYGYTF. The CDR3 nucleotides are TGTGCCAGCAGCCTCCGGGCGGGACAAGGAAACTATGGCTACACCTTC.

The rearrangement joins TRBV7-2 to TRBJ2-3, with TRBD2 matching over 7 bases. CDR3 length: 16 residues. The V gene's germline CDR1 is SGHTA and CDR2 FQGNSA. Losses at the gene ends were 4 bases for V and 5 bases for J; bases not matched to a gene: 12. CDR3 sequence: CASSWVERDARDTQYF. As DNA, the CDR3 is TGTGCCAGCAGCTGGGTAGAGCGGGATGCCAGAGATACGCAGTATTTT.

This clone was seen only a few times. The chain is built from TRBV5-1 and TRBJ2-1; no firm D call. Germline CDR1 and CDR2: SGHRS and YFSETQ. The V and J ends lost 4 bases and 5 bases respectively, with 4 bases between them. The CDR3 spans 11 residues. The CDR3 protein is CASSDHNEQFF. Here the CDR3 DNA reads TGCGCCAGCAGCGATCACAATGAGCAGTTCTTC.

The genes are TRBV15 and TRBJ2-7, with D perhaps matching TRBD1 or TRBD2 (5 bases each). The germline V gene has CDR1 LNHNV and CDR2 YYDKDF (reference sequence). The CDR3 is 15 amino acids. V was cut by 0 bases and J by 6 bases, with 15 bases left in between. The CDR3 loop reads CATSRDDSGDREQYF. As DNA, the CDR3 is TGTGCCACCAGCAGAGATGACTCCGGGGACCGCGAGCAGTACTTC.

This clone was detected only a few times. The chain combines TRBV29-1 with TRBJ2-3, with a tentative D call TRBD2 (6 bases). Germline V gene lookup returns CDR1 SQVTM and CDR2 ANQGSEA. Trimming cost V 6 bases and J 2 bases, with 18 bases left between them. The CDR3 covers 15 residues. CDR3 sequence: CSVRGTVGNTDTQYF. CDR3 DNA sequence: TGCAGCGTGCGGGGTACGGTGGGAAACACAGATACGCAGTATTTT.

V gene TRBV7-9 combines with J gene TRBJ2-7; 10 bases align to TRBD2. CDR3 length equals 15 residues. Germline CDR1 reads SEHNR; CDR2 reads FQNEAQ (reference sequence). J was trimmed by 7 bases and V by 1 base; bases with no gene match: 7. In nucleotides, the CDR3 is TGTGCCAGCAGCTTAGGGCTAGCGGGAGTGGAGGAGCAGTACTTC. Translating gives CASSLGLAGVEEQYF.

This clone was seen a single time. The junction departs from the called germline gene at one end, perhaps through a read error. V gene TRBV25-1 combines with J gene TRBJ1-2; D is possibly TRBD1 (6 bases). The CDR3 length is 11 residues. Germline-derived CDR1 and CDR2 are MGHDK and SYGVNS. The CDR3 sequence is CASDGGTTIIF. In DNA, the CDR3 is TGTGCCAGCGATGGGGGCACGACCATTATCTTC.

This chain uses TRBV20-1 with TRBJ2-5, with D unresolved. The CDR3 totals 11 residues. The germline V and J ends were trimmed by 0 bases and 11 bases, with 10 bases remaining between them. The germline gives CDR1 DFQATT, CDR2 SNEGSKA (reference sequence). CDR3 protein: CSARDLRDQYF. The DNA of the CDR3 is TGCAGTGCTAGAGATTTGCGCGATCAGTACTTC.

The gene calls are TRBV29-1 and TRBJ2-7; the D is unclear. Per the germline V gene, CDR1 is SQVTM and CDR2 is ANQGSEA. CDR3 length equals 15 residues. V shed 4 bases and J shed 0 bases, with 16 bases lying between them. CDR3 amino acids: CSVASPLSSSYEQYF. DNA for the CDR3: TGCAGCGTTGCCTCTCCACTGTCAAGCTCCTACGAGCAGTACTTC.

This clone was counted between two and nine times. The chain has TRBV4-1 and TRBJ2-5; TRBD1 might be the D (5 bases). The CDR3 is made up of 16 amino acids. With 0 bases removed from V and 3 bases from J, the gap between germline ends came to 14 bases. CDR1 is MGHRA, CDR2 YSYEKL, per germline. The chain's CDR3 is CASSQEGLPREETQYF. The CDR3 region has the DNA TGCGCCAGCAGCCAAGAGGGGCTGCCTAGAGAAGAGACCCAGTACTTC.